This TCR beta chain was captured by sequencing in a study of neurological immune-mediated disorders. Whole-study results and caveats: CDR3 amino acid sequences found in expanded clones were never shared across subjects, suggesting private repertoires in all groups. HTLV-1-associated myelopathy had the most TCR clonal expansion, whereas multiple sclerosis had the least (lower than in healthy controls).

This clonotype was counted ten times or more. The antigen remains unidentified. This CDR3 has 17 residues. Germline loops: CDR1 SGHTA, CDR2 FQGNSA. V trimming: 5 bases; J trimming: 7 bases; junction bases outside the gene matches: 8. Sample time point: technical triplicate 3. Preparation of the unsorted libraries drew on 2 million PBMCs stored at -80 C. The cDNA was produced through 5'RACE with 10-nucleotide random UMIs. TCRdb used MiXCR to reprocess the 5' RACE reads, holding one entry per CDR3 protein. The sample holds under 45,000 distinct CDR3 sequences, about 22% seen once. The clonotype comes from a man aged 55 to 70 with HTLV-1-associated myelopathy (HAM/TSP). Sequences were obtained from PBMCs. J is TRBJ2-1 and V is TRBV7-2; 16 bases align to TRBD2. In nucleotides, the CDR3 is TGTGCCAGCAGCCTTACTGGGGGACTAGCGGGAGGGAATGAGCAGTTCTTC. Its protein product is CASSLTGGLAGGNEQFF.